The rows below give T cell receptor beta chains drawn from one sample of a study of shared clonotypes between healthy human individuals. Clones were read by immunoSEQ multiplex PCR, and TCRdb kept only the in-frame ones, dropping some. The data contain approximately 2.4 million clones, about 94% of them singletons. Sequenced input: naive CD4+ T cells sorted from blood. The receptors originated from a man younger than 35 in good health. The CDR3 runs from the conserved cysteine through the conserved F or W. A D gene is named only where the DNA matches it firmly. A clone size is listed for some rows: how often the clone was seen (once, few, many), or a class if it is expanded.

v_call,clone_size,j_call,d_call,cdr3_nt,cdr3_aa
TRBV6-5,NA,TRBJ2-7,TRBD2,TGTGCCAGCAGTTACCGGCAACGGGGGGTCTACGAGCAGTACTTC,CASSYRQRGVYEQYF
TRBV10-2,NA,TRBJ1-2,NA,TGCGCCAGCGCCCCGTATGGGGAGACGGGCTACACCTTC,CASAPYGETGYTF
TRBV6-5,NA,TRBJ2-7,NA,TGTGCCAGCAGTAAGACCCGCAACTACGAGCAGTACTTC,CASSKTRNYEQYF
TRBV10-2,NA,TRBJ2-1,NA,TGCGCCAGCAGTGAGAGTCGGGGGGCTAAGCAGTTCTTC,CASSESRGAKQFF
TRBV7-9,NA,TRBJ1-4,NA,TGTGCCAGCAGCTTAGTGGAGACAGCTAATGAAAAACTGTTTTTT,CASSLVETANEKLFF
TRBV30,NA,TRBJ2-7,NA,TGTGCCTGGAGGAGTCAAGGAGCCCTCTACGAGCAGTACTTC,CAWRSQGALYEQYF
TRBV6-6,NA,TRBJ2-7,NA,TGTGCCAGCACCCCACCGATGGGCTACGAGCAGTACTTC,CASTPPMGYEQYF
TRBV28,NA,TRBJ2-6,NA,TGTGCCAGCATGGGAGGGGGAAGTGGGGCCAACGTCCTGACTTTC,CASMGGGSGANVLTF
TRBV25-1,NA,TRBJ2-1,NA,TGTGCCAGCAGTGTTAGCGGTATAGTCAATGAGCAGTTCTTC,CASSVSGIVNEQFF
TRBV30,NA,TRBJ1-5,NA,TGTGCCTGGAGTGTAAGGGCGGCCGGTTCCAGGTATAGCAATCGGCCCCAGCATTTT,CAWSVRAAGSRYSNRPQHF
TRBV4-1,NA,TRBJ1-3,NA,TGCGCCAGCAGCCAAGGGGACATTAGCACCATATATTTT,CASSQGDISTIYF
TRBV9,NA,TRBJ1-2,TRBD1,TGTGCCAGCGCCCCGGACAGGGGTTTGATTGGCTATGGCTACACCTTC,CASAPDRGLIGYGYTF
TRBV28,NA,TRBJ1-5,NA,TGTGCCAGCAGCTGGGTTGATCAGCCCCAGCATTTT,CASSWVDQPQHF
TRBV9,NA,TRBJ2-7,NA,TGTGCCAGCAGCGTAGTCGGGGGCGCCGGGACCGAGCAGTACTTC,CASSVVGGAGTEQYF
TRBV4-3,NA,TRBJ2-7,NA,TGCGCCAGCAGGGGGGGAGCCTACGAGCAGTACTTC,CASRGGAYEQYF
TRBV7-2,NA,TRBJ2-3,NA,TGTGCCAGCAGCTGGGGCGATACGCAGTATTTT,CASSWGDTQYF
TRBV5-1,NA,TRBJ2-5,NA,TGCGCCAGCAGCTGGGACGTGGGAGAGACCCAGTACTTC,CASSWDVGETQYF
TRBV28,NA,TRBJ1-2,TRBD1,TGTGCCAGCAGTAGGACAGGGGAATGGTACGGCTACACCTTC,CASSRTGEWYGYTF
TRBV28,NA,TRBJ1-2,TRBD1,TGTGCCAGCAGCTCCGGGACAGGGGTCTATGGCTACACCTTC,CASSSGTGVYGYTF
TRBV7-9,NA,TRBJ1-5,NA,TGTGCCAGCAGCTTATCAGAGACCAATCAGCCCCAGCATTTT,CASSLSETNQPQHF
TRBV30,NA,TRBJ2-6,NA,TGTGCCTGGACGGGGACAGGGGCCAACGTCCTGACTTTC,CAWTGTGANVLTF
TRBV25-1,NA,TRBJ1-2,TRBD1,TGTGCCAGCAGTGGCTTGGGGACAGGGGGTCTTAACTATGGCTACACCTTC,CASSGLGTGGLNYGYTF
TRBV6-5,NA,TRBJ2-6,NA,TGTGCCAGCAGTTACAACAGACCCTCTGGGGCCAACGTCCTGACTTTC,CASSYNRPSGANVLTF
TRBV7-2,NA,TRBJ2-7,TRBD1,TGTGCCAGCAGTCCTAAATCGGGACAGGGGGCTTATGAGCAGTACTTC,CASSPKSGQGAYEQYF
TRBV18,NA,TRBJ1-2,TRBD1,TGTGCCAGCTCACCAGGCAGGGGGCCGGTCTATGGCTACACCTTC,CASSPGRGPVYGYTF
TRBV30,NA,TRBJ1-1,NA,TGTGCCTGGAGCGGACTCAGGAGGAACACTGAAGCTTTCTTT,CAWSGLRRNTEAFF
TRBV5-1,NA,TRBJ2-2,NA,TGCGCCAGCAGCTTGGATTACGCGGGGCTCGGGGAGCTGTTTTTT,CASSLDYAGLGELFF
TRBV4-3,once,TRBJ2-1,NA,TGCGCCAGCAGCCAAGAGCAACTTTACAATGAGCAGTTCTTC,CASSQEQLYNEQFF
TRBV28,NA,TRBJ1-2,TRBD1,TGTGCCAGCAGTTCCCAATCACAGGGGGATGGCTACACCTTC,CASSSQSQGDGYTF
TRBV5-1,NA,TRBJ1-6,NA,TGCGCCAGCAGCTTGGGGGGCAGCTCCTATAATTCACCCCTCCACTTT,CASSLGGSSYNSPLHF
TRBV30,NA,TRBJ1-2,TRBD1,TGTGCCTGGAGCCAGGGGGGAGGCTACACCTTC,CAWSQGGGYTF
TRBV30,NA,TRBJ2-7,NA,TGTGCCGGTCAGGGGTCCTCTCCTTATGGGCAGTACTTC,CAGQGSSPYGQYF
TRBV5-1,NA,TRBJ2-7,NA,TGCGCCAGCAGCTTAAGAGGGTTCGAGCAGTACTTC,CASSLRGFEQYF
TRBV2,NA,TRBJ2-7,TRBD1,TGTGCCATTGACGGGACAGCCTCCTACGAGCAGTACTTC,CAIDGTASYEQYF
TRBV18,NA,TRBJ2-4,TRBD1,TGTGCCAGCTCACCTCCGGGACAGGGTGCCAAAAACATTCAGTACTTC,CASSPPGQGAKNIQYF
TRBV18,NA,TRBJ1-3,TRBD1,TGTGCCAGCTCACCAAACCGGGACAGGGCTGGAAACACCATATATTTT,CASSPNRDRAGNTIYF
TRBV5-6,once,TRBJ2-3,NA,TGTGCCAGCAGCTTGAGTCATCCAGATACGCAGTATTTT,CASSLSHPDTQYF
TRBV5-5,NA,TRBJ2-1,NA,TGTGCCAGCAGCCGATCTTTTAGCGTCAATGAGCAGTTCTTC,CASSRSFSVNEQFF
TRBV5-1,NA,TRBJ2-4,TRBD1,TGCGCCAGCAGCTTGGGGGACAGAGACAAAAACATTCAGTACTTC,CASSLGDRDKNIQYF
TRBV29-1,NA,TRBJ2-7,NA,TGCAGCGGGGGACATTCGTGGGAGCAGTACTTC,CSGGHSWEQYF